These 10 T cell receptor beta chains were sequenced from one sample in a study of blood T cell repertoires in COVID-19. Libraries were prepared by immunoSEQ multiplex PCR; TCRdb keeps only in-frame clonotypes and omits some of them. The sample gives more than 200,000 clones, 65% to 85% of which show up once; about 4.5% is in the top ten. Material: peripheral blood. These receptors were obtained from a man in his fifties or sixties with active or convalescent COVID-19.

V gene TRBV14 combines with J gene TRBJ2-5; tentative D call: TRBD2 (5 bases). The CDR3 is made up of 13 amino acids. The V end lost 4 bases, the J end lost 5 bases, and 11 bases lay between the germline ends. Germline CDR1 and CDR2: SGHDN and FVKESK. The CDR3 nucleotides are TGTGCCAGCAGCCGACTGAGCGGTGAGACCCAGTACTTC. Encoded protein: CASSRLSGETQYF.

V gene TRBV27 combines with J gene TRBJ2-1, with 12 positions matching TRBD2. Germline CDR1 and CDR2: MNHEY and SMNVEV (reference sequence). The CDR3 sequence is 18 residues long. V lost 5 bases to trimming and J lost 2 bases; unmatched junction nucleotides: 10. The CDR3 sequence: CASSNLGLAGYPYNEQFF. CDR3 DNA sequence: TGTGCCAGCAGTAACCTCGGACTAGCGGGGTATCCCTACAATGAGCAGTTCTTC.

The gene calls are TRBV30 and TRBJ1-3; D not resolved. The CDR3 contains 16 residues. CDR1 and CDR2 from the germline V gene are GTSNPN and SVGIG (reference sequence). Trimming pared 0 bases from V and 0 bases from J, leaving 12 bases between. The CDR3 DNA is TGTGCCTGGAGTGTTCGAGAGGGATTCTCTGGAAACACCATATATTTT. Protein: CAWSVREGFSGNTIYF.

The chain employs TRBV6-5 and TRBJ2-6; possibly TRBD2 for D (6 bases). Germline CDR1 MNHEY, CDR2 SVGAGI. Deletions cut 6 bases from V and 0 bases from J, with 9 bases between. This CDR3 has 15 residues. The CDR3 protein is CASSPGGSGANVLTF. The CDR3 nucleotides are TGTGCCAGCAGCCCCGGGGGCTCTGGGGCCAACGTCCTGACTTTC.

The V and J genes are TRBV5-4 and TRBJ1-3; a possible D gene is TRBD1 (6 bases). Germline V gene sequence: CDR1 SGHNT, CDR2 YYREEE (reference sequence). CDR3 length: 14 amino acids. V lost 4 bases to trimming and J lost 5 bases, with 13 bases between them. The CDR3 DNA reads TGTGCCAGCAGCCCGGGACAAAACCGAAACACCATATATTTT. This encodes CASSPGQNRNTIYF. Full variable domain (remainder filled in from reference TRBV5-4 and TRBJ1-3): ETGVTQSPTHLIKTRGQQVTLRCSSQSGHNTVSWYQQALGQGPQFIFQYYREEENGRGNFPPRFSGLQFPNYSSELNVNALELDDSALYLCASSPGQNRNTIYFGEGSWLTVV.

CDR3 in amino acids: CASSVSGQGNSPLHF. In DNA form, the CDR3 reads TGTGCCAGCAGCGTAAGTGGACAGGGTAATTCACCCCTCCACTTT. The chain links TRBV9 to TRBJ1-6; 8 bases line up with TRBD1. The CDR3 extends over 15 amino acids. Germline V gives CDR1 SGDLS, CDR2 YYNGEE. Germline trimming cut 1 base from V and 6 bases from J; bases unmatched to any gene: 3.

The chain combines TRBV4-1 with TRBJ2-1; the match to TRBD2 covers 12 bases. The CDR3 consists of 19 residues. Germline assignment: CDR1 MGHRA and CDR2 YSYEKL. V was clipped by 3 bases and J by 0 bases; unmatched bases: 9. The CDR3 is CASSQETSGGPSSYNEQFF. The CDR3 DNA reads TGCGCCAGCAGCCAGGAGACTAGCGGGGGTCCTAGCTCCTACAATGAGCAGTTCTTC.

The V call is TRBV10-3, the J call TRBJ2-5; TRBD2 aligns across 9 bases. CDR1 is ENHRY and CDR2 is SYGVKD in the germline V gene. The V segment lost 6 bases and the J segment 5 bases; nucleotides outside the gene matches: 7. The length of the CDR3 is 14 residues. CDR3 region: CAISGSGGLETQYF. The CDR3 DNA reads TGTGCCATCAGCGGGAGCGGGGGGTTGGAGACCCAGTACTTC.

Only one count was recorded for this clone. J is TRBJ2-6 and V is TRBV9, with D maybe TRBD1 (5 bases). V was clipped by 4 bases and J by 0 bases, with 20 bases between them. Germline V gives CDR1 SGDLS, CDR2 YYNGEE. This CDR3 is built from 19 residues. Here the CDR3 reads CASSQPLTVAYSGANVLTF. In DNA form, the CDR3 reads TGTGCCAGCAGCCAGCCTCTGACAGTCGCCTACTCTGGGGCCAACGTCCTGACTTTC.

This sequence joins TRBV5-8 and TRBJ1-6; 8 bases align to TRBD1. The CDR3 sequence is 15 residues long. Germline CDR1 SGHTS, CDR2 YDEGEE. The V segment lost 6 bases and the J segment 3 bases; nucleotides outside the gene matches: 5. The CDR3 sequence: CASNGQGLYNSPLHF. As DNA, the CDR3 is TGTGCCAGCAACGGACAGGGACTCTATAATTCACCCCTCCACTTT.